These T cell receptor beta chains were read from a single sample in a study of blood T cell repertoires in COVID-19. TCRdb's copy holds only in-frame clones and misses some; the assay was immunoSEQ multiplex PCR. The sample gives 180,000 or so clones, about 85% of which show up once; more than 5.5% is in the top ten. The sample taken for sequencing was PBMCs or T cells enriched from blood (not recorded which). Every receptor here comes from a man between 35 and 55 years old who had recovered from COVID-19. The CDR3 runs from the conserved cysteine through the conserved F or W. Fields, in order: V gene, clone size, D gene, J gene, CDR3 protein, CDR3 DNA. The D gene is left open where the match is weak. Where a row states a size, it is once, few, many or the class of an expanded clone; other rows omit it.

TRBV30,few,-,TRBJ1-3,CAWSEAGGNTIYF,TGTGCCTGGAGTGAGGCAGGCGGAAACACCATATATTTT
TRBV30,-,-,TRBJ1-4,CACSRGNNEKLFF,TGTGCCTGTTCCAGGGGAAATAATGAAAAACTGTTTTTT
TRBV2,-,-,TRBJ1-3,CASSSGTPSSGNTIYF,TGTGCCAGCAGTTCCGGGACTCCGAGCTCTGGAAACACCATATATTTT
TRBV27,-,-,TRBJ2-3,CASSPRNGRQQYF,TGTGCCAGCAGTCCTCGGAATGGCCGACAACAGTATTTT
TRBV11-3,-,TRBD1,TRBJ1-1,CASSLTQDRGAFF,TGTGCCAGCAGCTTAACCCAGGACAGGGGCGCTTTCTTT
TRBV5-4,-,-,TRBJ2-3,CASSLVGRPLTDTQYF,TGTGCCAGCAGCTTGGTAGGGAGACCCCTCACAGATACGCAGTATTTT
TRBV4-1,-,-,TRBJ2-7,CASSQRTGYEQYF,TGCGCCAGCAGCCAGCGGACGGGGTACGAGCAGTACTTC
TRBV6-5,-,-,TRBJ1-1,CASKGEMNTEAFF,TGTGCCAGCAAAGGGGAAATGAACACTGAAGCTTTCTTT
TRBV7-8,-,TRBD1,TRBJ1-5,CASSLAPGQTIGQPQHF,TGTGCCAGCAGCTTAGCACCGGGACAGACGATAGGTCAGCCCCAGCATTTT
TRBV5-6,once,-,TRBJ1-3,CASSLVGTGNTIYF,TGTGCCAGCAGCTTGGTCGGGACTGGAAACACCATATATTTT
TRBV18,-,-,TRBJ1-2,CASSPGQPNYGYTF,TGTGCCAGCTCACCCGGACAGCCGAACTATGGCTACACCTTC
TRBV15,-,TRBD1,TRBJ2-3,CATSRDYGQGRFGTDTQYF,TGTGCCACCAGCAGAGATTATGGACAGGGGAGGTTCGGGACAGATACGCAGTATTTT
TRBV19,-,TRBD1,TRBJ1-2,CASSPGQAPANYGYTF,TGTGCCAGTAGTCCCGGACAGGCACCGGCTAACTATGGCTACACCTTC
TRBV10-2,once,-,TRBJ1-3,CASSERRGFSGNTIYF,TGCGCCAGCAGTGAAAGGCGAGGATTCTCTGGAAACACCATATATTTT
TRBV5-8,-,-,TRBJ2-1,CASRDTSSSYNEQFF,TGTGCCAGCAGGGATACTTCTAGCTCCTACAATGAGCAGTTCTTC
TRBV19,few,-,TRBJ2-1,CASSIPWSSGQFF,TGTGCCAGTAGTATTCCCTGGTCAAGCGGGCAGTTCTTC
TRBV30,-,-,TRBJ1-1,CACRDRTEAFF,TGTGCCTGCAGAGACAGGACTGAAGCTTTCTTT